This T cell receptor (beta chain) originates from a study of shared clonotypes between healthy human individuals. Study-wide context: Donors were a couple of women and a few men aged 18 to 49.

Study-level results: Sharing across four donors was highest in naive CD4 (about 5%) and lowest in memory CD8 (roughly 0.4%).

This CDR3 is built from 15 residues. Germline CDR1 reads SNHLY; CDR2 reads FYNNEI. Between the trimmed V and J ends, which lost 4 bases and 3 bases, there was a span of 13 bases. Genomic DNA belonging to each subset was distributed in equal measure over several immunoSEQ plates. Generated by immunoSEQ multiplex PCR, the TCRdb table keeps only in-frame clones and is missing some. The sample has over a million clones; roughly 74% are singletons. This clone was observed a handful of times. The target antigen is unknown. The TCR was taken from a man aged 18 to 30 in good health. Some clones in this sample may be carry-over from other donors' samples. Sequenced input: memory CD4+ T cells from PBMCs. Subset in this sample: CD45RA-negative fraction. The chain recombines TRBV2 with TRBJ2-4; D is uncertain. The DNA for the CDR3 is TGTGCCAGCAGTGGGAACCCCCGGATCAAAAACATTCAGTACTTC. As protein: CASSGNPRIKNIQYF.